A selection of T cell receptor beta chains follows, all from one sample in a study of OX40 agonist ivuxolimab in advanced cancers. Clones were sequenced by immunoSEQ multiplex PCR, and TCRdb holds only the in-frame ones, with some missing. The sample carries approximately 100,000 clones, about 90% recorded once. The specimen comprised CD4+ or CD8+ T cells sorted from blood, sampled in a trial of the OX40 agonist ivuxolimab. All receptors come from an adult with an advanced solid tumor such as melanoma, head and neck, liver or kidney cancer. CDR3s include the opening cysteine and the closing phenylalanine or tryptophan. The D gene is left open where the match is weak. Some rows have no size entry. The others give once, few or many, or a class for an expanded clone.

>TRBV7-9|TRBD1|-|TRBJ2-2
CASSLGTGTGELFF
TGTGCCAGCAGCTTAGGGACAGGGACAGGGGAGCTGTTTTTT
>TRBV28|-|-|TRBJ1-2
CASSSSDYGYTF
TGTGCCAGCAGTTCCTCTGACTATGGCTACACCTTC
>TRBV5-1|-|-|TRBJ1-3
CASSLQQGNTIYF
TGCGCCAGCAGCTTGCAACAGGGAAACACCATATATTTT
>TRBV7-2|TRBD2|-|TRBJ2-3
CASSLGRTSGVTDTQYF
TGTGCCAGCAGCTTAGGGCGCACTAGCGGAGTCACAGATACGCAGTATTTT
>TRBV5-4|TRBD1|-|TRBJ1-2
CASSPKTGEGHGYTF
TGTGCCAGCAGCCCAAAGACAGGGGAAGGTCATGGCTACACCTTC
>TRBV14|TRBD2|-|TRBJ2-3
CASSQLLAGGDTQYF
TGTGCCAGCAGCCAACTACTAGCGGGGGGAGATACGCAGTATTTT
>TRBV5-1|-|-|TRBJ2-3
CASSLERSPDTQYF
TGCGCCAGCAGCTTGGAGCGGTCCCCGGATACGCAGTATTTT
>TRBV28|-|-|TRBJ2-1
CASSFLRNEQFF
TGTGCCAGCAGTTTCCTCCGAAATGAGCAGTTCTTC
>TRBV5-4|-|-|TRBJ2-2
CASSFGGRNTGELFF
TGTGCCAGCAGCTTTGGGGGGCGAAACACCGGGGAGCTGTTTTTT
>TRBV7-2|-|-|TRBJ2-3
CASSLGGTSKADTQYF
TGTGCCAGCAGCTTAGGCGGTACTAGCAAGGCAGATACGCAGTATTTT
>TRBV27|TRBD1|-|TRBJ1-1
CASRRQGRMNTEAFF
TGTGCCAGCAGACGACAGGGAAGAATGAACACTGAAGCTTTCTTT
>TRBV28|TRBD1|-|TRBJ2-2
CASSPQGSPNTGELFF
TGTGCCAGCAGTCCACAGGGGAGTCCGAACACCGGGGAGCTGTTTTTT
>TRBV7-8|TRBD1|-|TRBJ1-4
CASSLASGDRVYEKLFF
TGTGCCAGCAGCTTAGCGTCCGGAGACAGGGTATATGAAAAACTGTTTTTT
>TRBV28|-|once|TRBJ1-4
CARLRDINEKLFF
TGTGCCAGACTCCGGGACATTAATGAAAAACTGTTTTTT
>TRBV28|TRBD1|few|TRBJ2-1
CASSLWQGARDEQFF
TGTGCCAGCAGTTTATGGCAGGGGGCAAGGGATGAGCAGTTCTTC
>TRBV25-1|-|-|TRBJ2-5
CASSDSTIQETQYF
TGTGCCAGCAGTGACTCGACAATTCAAGAGACCCAGTACTTC
>TRBV4-2|-|-|TRBJ1-1
CASSQGTEVFTEAFF
TGTGCCAGCAGCCAAGGGACAGAGGTATTCACTGAAGCTTTCTTT
>TRBV23-1|TRBD1|-|TRBJ2-1
CASSQPGQTNEQFF
TGCGCCAGCAGTCAACCGGGACAGACAAATGAGCAGTTCTTC